These T cell receptor beta chains were read from a single sample in a study of T-cell reconstitution after alpha-beta-depleted transplantation in children. Via MiXCR, TCRdb re-called the PCR reads, giving one row per CDR3 protein. The sample has approximately 230,000 distinct CDR3 sequences; 20% to 30% are singletons. The input for sequencing was PBMCs, mostly from graft donor cells, taken 360 days after TCRalphabeta/CD19-depleted stem cell transplant. The origin of the receptors is a female patient between 2 and 10 years old who had a stem cell transplant for congenital amegakaryocytic thrombocytopenia, so the T cells may come from the graft donor. CDR3s include the opening cysteine and the closing phenylalanine or tryptophan. D genes are given only for firm matches. Rows give clone size only sometimes, using once, few, many, or a class for an expanded clone.

v_gene	abundance	j_gene	d_gene	CDR3aa	CDR3nt
TRBV24-1	few	TRBJ2-1	TRBD2	CATSDVTSGSLYNEQFF	TGTGCCACCAGTGATGTAACTAGCGGGAGCCTCTACAATGAGCAGTTCTTC
TRBV20-1	NA	TRBJ2-7	TRBD2	CSARDPRGSRYEQYF	TGCAGTGCTAGAGATCCGCGCGGGAGTCGGTACGAGCAGTACTTC
TRBV4-3	few	TRBJ2-7	TRBD2	CASSQDWDYLGREQYF	TGCGCCAGCAGCCAAGATTGGGACTACCTTGGGAGGGAGCAGTACTTC
TRBV7-2	few	TRBJ1-3	TRBD1	CASSLWTGLNSGNTIYF	TGTGCCAGCAGCTTATGGACAGGCCTAAACTCTGGAAACACCATATATTTT
TRBV20-1	few	TRBJ2-7	TRBD2	CSASPAGGSYEQYF	TGCAGTGCTAGTCCAGCGGGAGGATCCTACGAGCAGTACTTC
TRBV5-1	NA	TRBJ2-5	NA	CASSLMRSEAQYF	TGCGCCAGCAGCTTGATGCGGTCAGAGGCCCAGTACTTC
TRBV2	many	TRBJ2-6	NA	CASSTWGASGANVLTF	TGTGCCAGCAGTACGTGGGGGGCCTCCGGGGCCAACGTCCTGACTTTC
TRBV24-1	few	TRBJ1-5	NA	CATSDIGDQPQHF	TGTGCCACCAGTGATATAGGGGATCAGCCCCAGCATTTT
TRBV30	NA	TRBJ2-7	NA	CAWSLGTGGEQYF	TGTGCCTGGAGTTTGGGGACCGGGGGCGAGCAGTACTTC
TRBV20-1	many	TRBJ2-7	TRBD1	CSAEYSGGRNYEQYF	TGCAGTGCCGAGTACTCAGGGGGTAGAAACTACGAGCAGTACTTC